This T cell receptor (beta chain) was recorded in a study of blood T cell repertoires in COVID-19 (dated by TCRdb to 2018 to 2020). Some background on the complete study: Samples from collaborators originated in the United States, Italy and Spain and spanned both the acute and convalescent phases of COVID-19. Where HLA class I and class II types were available, the types were taken from metadata supplied by the sample provider, not from assay-based typing. A de-identified subject ID, COVID-19 status, age in years and sex were almost always included in the sample metadata. The material from the prospective study consisted of cDNA or gDNA derived from T cells, B-cell-depleted T cells, or PBMCs. The repertoires were released in a freely available public database intended as a resource for research on the immune response to SARS-CoV-2. The samples were drawn from two sources: the first 160 participants of the ongoing ImmuneRACE study, and 950 to 1,500 subjects contributed by 6 global collaborators. Deeply sampled blood TCRbeta repertoires from subjects exposed to, actively infected with, or recovered from COVID-19 were included in the dataset.

At the junction V is shortened by 10 bases and J by 1 base; bases outside the gene matches: 9. The CDR3, from cysteine to phenylalanine, totals 15 residues. Only the CDR3 DNA stays, 45 bases, in frame from base 1. The germline V gene provides CDR1 ENHRY and CDR2 SYGVKD. Details on this clone: Its target antigen remains unknown. Nothing much larger sits one base from this clone, and base qualities are not available.

The immunoSEQ Assay, a bias-controlled multiplex PCR, was used to amplify TCRbeta CDR3 regions from genomic DNA. In the authors' own workflow: The number of nucleated cells in each sample was estimated from the amplification of reference gene primers within the assay. To quantify the absolute abundance of each unique TCRbeta CDR3 rearrangement, sequence reads were collapsed and filtered. Productive Simpson clonality was computed per sample as the square root of Simpson's diversity index over productive rearrangements. In TCRdb, the immuneACCESS table is reduced to in-frame sequences with V and J assigned. These tables do not hold every clone; where another copy was compared, an unresolved V gene accounts for under half, and the others remain unexplained. D and trimming come from the DNA, and the V and J calls and clone size come from that table. The sample contains about 220,000 clones, less than 90% of them found a single time. Approximately 5.1% of the sample is held by the ten biggest clonotypes.

Another Seattle source contributed samples from volunteer blood donors who had recovered from COVID-19. Whole blood was collected in K2EDTA tubes by collaborating institutions according to the institutions' own protocols. For TCRbeta analysis, collaborator samples were shipped as frozen whole blood, as isolated PBMCs, or as DNA extracted from either sample type. Points the paper makes about the study in general: The quantity of clinical and demographic metadata differed by source and by participant and was supplied without curation.

Sequences were obtained from peripheral blood. The chain is encoded by TRBV10-3 joined to TRBJ1-2; TRBD1 agrees with 10 junctional bases. The clonotype comes from a woman in her fifties or sixties who had recovered from COVID-19. The base sequence is TGTGCCACCCTAACCGGGACAGGGGTTAACTATGGCTACACCTTC. Its amino acids are CATLTGTGVNYGYTF.